Listed here is a single T cell receptor (beta chain). The method was immunoSEQ multiplex PCR; TCRdb's version includes in-frame clones alone and lacks a portion of them. This sample yields about 49,000 clones, of which around 90% are seen a single time; approximately 5% belongs to the top ten. The data are from a study of T cell changes during pregnancy in multiple sclerosis. CDR3 length equals 13 residues. Trimming left V 0 bases short and J 3 bases short, with 5 bases between. Germline V CDR1 and CDR2: KGHSH, LQKENI. The sequencing used peripheral blood, collected after pregnancy. The TCR originated in a female donor in good health, enrolled as a control in a pregnancy study. V and J are TRBV18 and TRBJ1-2; no clear D gene. The CDR3 is CASSPPDYYGYTF. CDR3 coding DNA: TGTGCCAGCTCACCACCGGACTACTATGGCTACACCTTC.